The clone carrying this TCR beta chain showed up just a few times. Assay: immunoSEQ multiplex PCR; the TCRdb copy retains only in-frame clones and omits some. Among under 200,000 clones, around four fifths were seen once, and the ten largest hold about 3%. This sample was taken from a study of blood T cell repertoires in COVID-19. Study-wide background: Acute and convalescent COVID-19 specimens originated in the United States, Italy and Spain. The cDNA or gDNA used as material had been derived from T cells, B-cell-depleted T cells, or PBMCs.

The sequenced sample was peripheral blood. The source is a man aged 70-80 years with acute or convalescent COVID-19.

The CDR3 DNA is TGTGCCAGCAGCCAGACCCGACTCTCCTACGAGCAGTACTTC. This encodes CASSQTRLSYEQYF. This chain uses TRBV3-1 (or the pseudogene TRBV3-2) with TRBJ2-7; D remains unclear. Germline-derived CDR1 and CDR2 are LGHDT and YNNKEL (reference sequence). Trimming removed 3 bases at V and 0 bases at J, with 9 bases between. This CDR3 has 14 amino acids.